The next 2 T cell receptor beta chains were all read from a single sample in a study of T cells after yellow fever vaccination. TCRdb independently ran MiXCR on the 5' RACE reads; one entry per CDR3 protein. Found here are some 170,000 distinct CDR3 sequences, 7% to 10% of them singletons; the top ten hold about 40%. This specimen was CD8+ T cells sorted from PBMCs, taken 45 days after the yellow fever booster vaccination. These receptors originate from a man aged 18 to 35 who received the YFV17D yellow fever vaccine.

This clonotype was found a few times. V and J are TRBV2 and TRBJ1-2, with 8 bases lining up with TRBD1. Unmatched junction bases numbered 7, after V lost 1 base and J lost 6 bases. This CDR3 contains 15 residues. CDR1 is SNHLY, CDR2 FYNNEI, per germline. The CDR3 DNA reads as TGTGCCAGCAGTGAAGGGGTCAGGGGGCAGGATGGCTACACCTTC. Protein: CASSEGVRGQDGYTF.

This clonotype was observed a few times. This chain uses TRBV27 with TRBJ2-6; maybe TRBD1 (6 bases). V lost 4 bases, J lost 1 base, and 14 bases lay in between. The germline CDR1 and CDR2 sequences are MNHEY and SMNVEV (reference sequence). The CDR3 consists of 17 residues. The CDR3 bases are TGTGCCAGCAGTTACTATACAACAGGGTCTGGGGCCAACGTCCTGACTTTC. Its protein is CASSYYTTGSGANVLTF.